This T cell receptor (beta chain) was captured in a study of blood T cell repertoires in COVID-19. The wider study: COVID-19 samples from acute and convalescent phases originated in the United States, Italy and Spain. T cells, B-cell-depleted T cells, or PBMCs provided the cDNA or gDNA that served as material.

Method: immunoSEQ multiplex PCR; TCRdb's copy keeps in-frame clones and lacks some. Of about 100,000 clones listed, approximately 88% are singletons. This CDR3 has 17 amino acids. Germline CDR1 is MNHEY and CDR2 is SVGEGT. V lost 5 bases, J lost 0 bases, and 9 bases stayed unmatched. Material: peripheral blood. The TCR comes from a human donor in a cohort sampled during active COVID-19. The chain employs TRBV6-2 or TRBV6-3 and TRBJ1-1; 10 nucleotides agree with TRBD1. CDR3 residues: CASSRDRGGTMNTEAFF. Written as DNA, the CDR3 is TGTGCCAGCAGTCGGGACAGGGGAGGTACGATGAACACTGAAGCTTTCTTT.